The T cell receptor beta chain described here comes from a study of response to subunit inactivated influenza vaccine. Germline trimming cut 2 bases from V and 0 bases from J; bases unmatched to any gene: 1. Per the germline V gene, CDR1 is MNHEY and CDR2 is SVGEGT. The CDR3 has 15 residues. Many counts were recorded for this clonotype. Its target is not known. TCRdb re-called the RT-PCR reads with MiXCR, one entry per CDR3 protein. The table includes roughly 630,000 distinct CDR3 sequences, less than 15% detected once. Whole-study findings and limits: Researchers suggested that each seasonal influenza vaccination recruits few new T cells.

This chain links TRBV6-2 or TRBV6-3 with TRBJ2-7; 10 positions match TRBD2. Here the sequenced sample was PBMCs from blood, taken approximately 15 days before vaccination. The TCR originated in a man aged 50 or older who received an inactivated influenza vaccine. The CDR3 DNA reads as TGTGCCAGCAGTTACGGACTAGCGGTCTCCTACGAGCAGTACTTC. Protein sequence: CASSYGLAVSYEQYF.